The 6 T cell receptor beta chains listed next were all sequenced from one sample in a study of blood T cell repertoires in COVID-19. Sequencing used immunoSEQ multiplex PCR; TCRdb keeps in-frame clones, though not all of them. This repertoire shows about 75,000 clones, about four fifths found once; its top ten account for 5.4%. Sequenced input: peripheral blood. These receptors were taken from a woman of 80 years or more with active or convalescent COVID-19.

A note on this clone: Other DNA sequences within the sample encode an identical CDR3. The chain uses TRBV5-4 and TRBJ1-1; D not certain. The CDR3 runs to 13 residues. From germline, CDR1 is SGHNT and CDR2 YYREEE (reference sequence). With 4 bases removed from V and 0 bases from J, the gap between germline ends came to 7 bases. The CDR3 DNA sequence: TGTGCCAGCAGCGAAACAGTGAACACTGAAGCTTTCTTT. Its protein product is CASSETVNTEAFF.

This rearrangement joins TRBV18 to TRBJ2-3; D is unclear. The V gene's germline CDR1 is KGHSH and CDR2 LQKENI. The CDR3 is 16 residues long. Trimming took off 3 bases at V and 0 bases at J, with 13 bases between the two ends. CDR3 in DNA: TGTGCCAGCTCACCGTATCAGGTCCTTAGCACAGATACGCAGTATTTT. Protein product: CASSPYQVLSTDTQYF.

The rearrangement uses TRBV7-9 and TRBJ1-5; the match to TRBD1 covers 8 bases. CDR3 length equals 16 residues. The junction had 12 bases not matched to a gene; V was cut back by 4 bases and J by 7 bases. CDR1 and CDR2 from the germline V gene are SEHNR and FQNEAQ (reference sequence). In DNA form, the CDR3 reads TGTGCCAGCAGCTCTTCAGGGGGCAGGGGCAGGCAGCCCCAGCATTTT. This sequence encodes CASSSSGGRGRQPQHF. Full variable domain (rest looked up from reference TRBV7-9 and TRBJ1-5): DTGVSQNPRHKITKRGQNVTFRCDPISEHNRLYWYRQTLGQGPEFLTYFQNEAQLEKSRLLSDRFSAERPKGSFSTLEIQRTEQGDSAMYLCASSSSGGRGRQPQHFGDGTRLSIL.

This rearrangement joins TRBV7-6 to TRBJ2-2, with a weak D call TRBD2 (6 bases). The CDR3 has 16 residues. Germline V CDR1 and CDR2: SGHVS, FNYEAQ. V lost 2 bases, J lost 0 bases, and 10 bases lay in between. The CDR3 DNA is TGTGCCAGCAGCTTACAGGGCGGGGCGAACACCGGGGAGCTGTTTTTT. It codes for CASSLQGGANTGELFF.

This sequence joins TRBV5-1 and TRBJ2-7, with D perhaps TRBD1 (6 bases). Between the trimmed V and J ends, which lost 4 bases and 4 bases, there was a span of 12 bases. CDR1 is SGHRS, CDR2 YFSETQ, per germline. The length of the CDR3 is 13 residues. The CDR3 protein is CASSAGTWYEQYF. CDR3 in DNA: TGCGCCAGCAGCGCCGGGACATGGTACGAGCAGTACTTC.

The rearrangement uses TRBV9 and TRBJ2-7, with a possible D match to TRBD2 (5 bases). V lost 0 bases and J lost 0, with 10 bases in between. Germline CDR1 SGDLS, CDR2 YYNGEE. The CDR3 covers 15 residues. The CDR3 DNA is TGTGCCAGCAGCGTAGAGGTGGGGAGCTCCTACGAGCAGTACTTC. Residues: CASSVEVGSSYEQYF.